These 23 T cell receptor beta chains share one sample of origin, sequenced in a study of identical twins. TCRdb called the 5' RACE reads again in MiXCR, with one record for every CDR3 protein. The table includes 450,000 or so distinct CDR3 sequences, roughly 20% detected once. Sample: naive T cells sorted from blood. The receptors stem from a man in his fifties in good health.

V and J are TRBV20-1 and TRBJ2-2, with TRBD2 matching over 12 bases. This CDR3 region has 16 residues. Germline V lookup: CDR1 DFQATT, CDR2 SNEGSKA (reference sequence). V lost 6 bases, J lost 7 bases, and 12 bases stayed unmatched. This CDR3 is CSAQGLAGSRGGELFF. CDR3 nucleotide sequence: TGCAGTGCCCAGGGACTAGCGGGCTCACGCGGCGGGGAGCTGTTTTTT.

The J gene is TRBJ2-1, the V gene TRBV10-3; D might be TRBD1 (6 bases). V gave up 9 bases and J gave up 9 bases, with 21 bases separating them. Germline CDR1 and CDR2: ENHRY and SYGVKD. The CDR3 extends over 14 amino acids. The CDR3 coding sequence is TGTGCCATTAGCCGGACAGAGCCTAGGCGTGAGCAGTTCTTC. As protein: CAISRTEPRREQFF.

The chain is built from TRBV7-9 and TRBJ1-1, with no clear D. Trimming took off 8 bases at V and 5 bases at J, with 3 bases between the two ends. Germline-derived CDR1 and CDR2 are SEHNR and FQNEAQ (reference sequence). The CDR3 runs 9 residues. The CDR3 is CASPTEAFF. The CDR3 DNA follows: TGTGCCAGCCCAACTGAAGCTTTCTTT.

The chain recombines TRBV20-1 with TRBJ2-7; 8 bases agree with TRBD1. Looked up from germline, CDR1 is DFQATT and CDR2 is SNEGSKA (reference sequence). The CDR3 loop spans 15 amino acids. V lost 0 bases, J lost 3 bases, and 7 bases stayed unmatched. The CDR3 sequence: CSARDPRQGSYEQYF. DNA of the CDR3: TGCAGTGCTAGAGATCCTCGACAGGGGAGCTACGAGCAGTACTTC.

The rearrangement links TRBV2 to TRBJ2-5, with unresolved D. Trimming removed 0 bases at V and 3 bases at J, with 14 bases between. The CDR3 is 16 amino acids. Germline values: CDR1 SNHLY, CDR2 FYNNEI. CDR3 sequence: CASSEALLGIEETQYF. Written as DNA, the CDR3 is TGTGCCAGCAGTGAAGCGCTTCTGGGGATTGAAGAGACCCAGTACTTC.

This clonotype was seen many times. The CDR3 region has the DNA TGTGCCAGCAGCAAAGCCACGCGGGATCAGTACTTC. Translating gives CASSKATRDQYF. This chain connects TRBV21-1 to TRBJ2-7. TRBV21-1 is assigned pseudogene status. CDR3 size: 12 residues.

This chain uses TRBV12-3 or TRBV12-4 with TRBJ1-5; D may be TRBD1 (6 bases). The ends were cut back, 6 bases at V and 3 bases at J, with 12 bases in the middle. The CDR3 contains 14 residues. The CDR3 region is CASRTTGNNQPQHF. The CDR3 DNA sequence: TGTGCCAGCAGAACAACAGGGAACAATCAGCCCCAGCATTTT.

At least ten counts were recorded for this clonotype. The CDR3 loop reads CASSPRDGGGYNEQFF. The CDR3 DNA is TGTGCCAGCAGCCCCCGAGATGGCGGGGGCTACAATGAGCAGTTCTTC. The chain carries TRBV7-2 and TRBJ2-1, with TRBD2 matching over 7 bases. CDR3 length: 16 residues. Germline V gene sequence: CDR1 SGHTA, CDR2 FQGNSA. Germline trimming cut 5 bases from V and 3 bases from J; bases unmatched to any gene: 10. Full variable domain (outside the CDR3, taken from reference TRBV7-2 and TRBJ2-1): GAGVSQSPSNKVTEKGKDVELRCDPISGHTALYWYRQSLGQGLEFLIYFQGNSAPDKSGLPSDRFSAERTGGSVSTLTIQRTQQEDSAVYLCASSPRDGGGYNEQFFGPGTRLTVL.

The chain has TRBV12-3 or TRBV12-4 and TRBJ2-3, with D unresolved. The CDR3 runs to 13 residues. V lost 5 bases and J 5 bases, leaving 11 bases between the germline ends. CDR3 residues: CASSVLIGDTQYF. Written as DNA, the CDR3 is TGTGCCAGCAGTGTCCTCATCGGAGATACGCAGTATTTT.

The chain links TRBV7-8 to TRBJ2-1; 7 nucleotides match TRBD2. Germline V gene data show CDR1 as SGHVS and CDR2 as FQNEAQ. Losses at the gene ends were 7 bases for V and 4 bases for J; bases not matched to a gene: 13. The CDR3 runs to 16 residues. CDR3 DNA: TGTGCCAGCAAGGAGGCCGGGACTAAGAAATACAATGAGCAGTTCTTC. It is translated as CASKEAGTKKYNEQFF.

This clonotype has at least ten counts. The chain has TRBV5-1 and TRBJ2-7, with TRBD2 matching 10 bases. With V trimmed by 4 bases and J by 3 bases, 10 bases remained unmatched. The CDR3 sequence is 16 residues long. Per the germline V gene, CDR1 is SGHRS and CDR2 is YFSETQ. CDR3 DNA: TGCGCCAGCAGCCCCCAAGCGGCTAGCGGGAGCTACGAGCAGTACTTC. Protein product: CASSPQAASGSYEQYF.

This chain connects TRBV13 to TRBJ2-5, with 10 bases fitting TRBD2. Germline values: CDR1 PRHDT, CDR2 FYEKMQ (reference sequence). J was trimmed by 5 bases and V by 0 bases; bases with no gene match: 9. The CDR3 spans 17 residues. The CDR3 protein is CASSLGAASGSGETQYF. CDR3 DNA: TGTGCCAGCAGCTTAGGCGCGGCTAGCGGGAGTGGTGAGACCCAGTACTTC.

The sample holds many counts of this clonotype. This chain links TRBV6-5 with TRBJ2-7, with 9 bases matching TRBD2. Germline CDR1 is MNHEY and CDR2 is SVGAGI. This CDR3 contains 17 residues. Trimming cost V 2 bases and J 3 bases; bases outside gene matches: 11. CDR3 sequence: CASSYRFSGTSSYEQYF. CDR3 bases: TGTGCCAGCAGTTACAGGTTTTCGGGGACTAGCAGCTACGAGCAGTACTTC.

This rearrangement joins TRBV20-1 to TRBJ1-5; possibly TRBD1 for D (5 bases). The CDR3 extends over 13 amino acids. CDR1 is DFQATT, CDR2 SNEGSKA, per germline (reference sequence). V lost 6 bases, J lost 3 bases, and 12 bases lay in between. The CDR3 loop is CSALSTVNQPQHF. The CDR3 coding sequence is TGCAGTGCGCTTTCGACAGTCAATCAGCCCCAGCATTTT.

The rearrangement links TRBV27 to TRBJ2-1, with D possibly being TRBD1 (6 bases). This CDR3 contains 15 residues. The germline gives CDR1 MNHEY, CDR2 SMNVEV (reference sequence). With 5 bases removed from V and 3 bases from J, the gap between germline ends came to 14 bases. The CDR3 protein is CASSMSTGNYNEQFF. Here the CDR3 DNA reads TGTGCCAGCAGTATGTCGACAGGTAACTACAATGAGCAGTTCTTC.

This clonotype was observed a few times. V gene TRBV10-3 combines with J gene TRBJ1-5; tentatively, D is TRBD1 (5 bases). Per germline, CDR1 ENHRY and CDR2 SYGVKD. V was trimmed by 4 bases and J by 4 bases, leaving 11 bases between them. This CDR3 region has 14 residues. DNA for the CDR3: TGTGCCATCAGTGCATTGTCAGGGAATCAGCCCCAGCATTTT. Encoded protein: CAISALSGNQPQHF.

This clonotype was picked up a small number of times. The chain couples TRBV10-3 to TRBJ2-5; D perhaps matches TRBD2 (6 bases). V lost 4 bases and J 0 bases, leaving 9 bases between the germline ends. The CDR3 covers 14 residues. The V gene's germline CDR1 is ENHRY and CDR2 SYGVKD. The CDR3 loop is CAISAGDYQETQYF. Here the CDR3 DNA reads TGTGCCATCAGTGCTGGGGACTACCAAGAGACCCAGTACTTC.

This clonotype showed up many times. This chain uses TRBV24-1 with TRBJ2-2, with a possible D match to TRBD1 (5 bases). This CDR3 contains 15 residues. The V gene lost 0 bases and the J gene lost 8 bases, with 12 bases spanning the gap. CDR1 and CDR2 from the germline V gene are KGHDR and SFDVKD. For the CDR3, the DNA is TGTGCCACCAGTGATTTGAGACAGAATGGGGGGGAGCTGTTTTTT. Its translation: CATSDLRQNGGELFF.

The chain has TRBV21-1 and TRBJ2-3; TRBD1, the table's D call, lacks a check against the DNA. TRBV21-1 is deemed a pseudogene. The CDR3 loop spans 13 amino acids. The CDR3 is CASSKRGEDTQYF. As DNA, the CDR3 is TGTGCCAGCAGCAAAAGGGGGGAAGATACGCAGTATTTT.

This clonotype has just a few counts. The chain carries TRBV4-2 and TRBJ2-5; 9 bases are shared with TRBD2. Germline CDR1 LGHNA, CDR2 YNFKEQ. This CDR3 has 18 residues. J was trimmed by 5 bases and V by 0 bases; bases with no gene match: 13. CDR3 in amino acids: CASSQELGLAQGGETQYF. The CDR3 DNA reads as TGTGCCAGCAGCCAAGAATTAGGACTAGCGCAAGGTGGGGAGACCCAGTACTTC.

This clonotype was seen ten or more times. V usage is TRBV6-1 and J usage is TRBJ1-5; TRBD1 aligns across 7 bases. V gave up 4 bases and J gave up 7 bases; unmatched junction bases: 13. Germline-derived CDR1 and CDR2 are MNHNS and SASEGT. This CDR3 is built from 16 residues. CDR3: CASSGRGPGGSQPQHF. In nucleotides, the CDR3 is TGTGCCAGCAGTGGTCGAGGTCCAGGGGGTTCGCAGCCCCAGCATTTT.

This clonotype was recorded many times. The rearrangement links TRBV7-2 to TRBJ2-7; 8 positions match TRBD1. The J segment lost 2 bases and the V segment lost 0 bases, leaving 3 bases of the junction unmatched. From germline, CDR1 is SGHTA and CDR2 FQGNSA. CDR3 length: 15 residues. The CDR3 reads CASSLAGQVPYEQYF. CDR3 in DNA: TGTGCCAGCAGCTTAGCGGGACAGGTTCCCTACGAGCAGTACTTC.

This clonotype has at least ten counts. V and J are TRBV25-1 and TRBJ2-1; D might be TRBD1 (6 bases). Per the germline V gene, CDR1 is MGHDK and CDR2 is SYGVNS. Trimming removed 4 bases at V and 5 bases at J, with 18 bases between. The CDR3 runs 16 residues. The DNA for the CDR3 is TGTGCCAGCAGTGGGGCGGACAGCTCCATAAACAATGAGCAGTTCTTC. Its translation: CASSGADSSINNEQFF.